The rows below give T cell receptor beta chains drawn from one sample of a study of response to subunit inactivated influenza vaccine. TCRdb used MiXCR to reprocess the RT-PCR reads, holding one entry per CDR3 protein. The repertoire holds about 800,000 distinct CDR3 sequences, with 21% as singletons. The source material was PBMCs from blood, sampled less than 6 days after vaccination. Receptor source: a man aged 45 to 65 who received an inactivated influenza vaccine. Each CDR3 is given with its conserved first and last residue. D genes are given only for firm matches. Some rows mark clone size as missing; the rest say once, few, many or name a class of expanded clone.

CDR3: CASSYVVAAGGDGYTF; DNA: TGTGCCAGCAGTTATGTGGTGGCGGCAGGGGGAGATGGCTACACCTTC; size: NA; D: TRBD1; J: TRBJ1-2; V: TRBV7-9
CDR3: CASSPNVGVLSSPLHF; DNA: TGTGCCAGCAGTCCTAATGTGGGGGTCCTAAGTTCACCCCTCCACTTT; size: NA; D: NA; J: TRBJ1-6; V: TRBV28
CDR3: CASSEAPPGLLKETQYF; DNA: TGTGCCAGCAGTGAAGCTCCCCCGGGACTACTCAAAGAGACCCAGTACTTC; size: NA; D: TRBD2; J: TRBJ2-5; V: TRBV6-1
CDR3: CSQFGTPGSYNEQFF; DNA: TGCAGTCAATTTGGGACTCCGGGCTCCTACAATGAGCAGTTCTTC; size: few; D: NA; J: TRBJ2-1; V: TRBV20-1
CDR3: CSAKSTAGVMETQYF; DNA: TGCAGTGCTAAGAGTACGGCAGGGGTTATGGAGACCCAGTACTTC; size: NA; D: NA; J: TRBJ2-5; V: TRBV20-1
CDR3: CATTRRAGGASYKLFF; DNA: TGTGCCACCACCAGGAGGGCGGGGGGGGCTTCCTATAAGCTGTTTTTT; size: NA; D: TRBD2; J: TRBJ2-2; V: TRBV15
CDR3: CASNLRGAGVANEQFF; DNA: TGTGCCAGCAACCTCCGTGGGGCGGGAGTAGCTAATGAGCAGTTCTTC; size: NA; D: TRBD2; J: TRBJ2-1; V: TRBV12-3/TRBV12-4
CDR3: CAISELGDGAEAFF; DNA: TGTGCCATCAGTGAGTTGGGGGACGGCGCTGAAGCTTTCTTT; size: few; D: NA; J: TRBJ1-1; V: TRBV10-3
CDR3: CASSYSEQSEQYF; DNA: TGTGCCAGCAGTTACTCGGAACAGTCCGAGCAGTACTTC; size: NA; D: NA; J: TRBJ2-7; V: TRBV6-5
CDR3: CAISTGTGGFYEQYF; DNA: TGTGCCATCAGTACCGGGACAGGGGGTTTCTACGAGCAGTACTTC; size: NA; D: TRBD1; J: TRBJ2-7; V: TRBV10-3
CDR3: CASRSLTEAGETQYF; DNA: TGTGCCAGCAGATCCCTCACCGAAGCCGGTGAGACCCAGTACTTC; size: NA; D: NA; J: TRBJ2-5; V: TRBV6-2/TRBV6-3
CDR3: CASSLFSAGNEKLFF; DNA: TGTGCCAGCAGCTTATTTAGCGCCGGGAATGAAAAACTGTTTTTT; size: NA; D: NA; J: TRBJ1-4; V: TRBV7-8
CDR3: CSVVPGGPEAFF; DNA: TGCAGCGTTGTCCCCGGGGGACCTGAAGCTTTCTTT; size: many; D: NA; J: TRBJ1-1; V: TRBV29-1
CDR3: CASSLRVGGGETQYF; DNA: TGTGCCAGCAGCTTACGTGTAGGGGGAGGAGAGACCCAGTACTTC; size: few; D: NA; J: TRBJ2-5; V: TRBV7-2
CDR3: CASSLYGGNQPQHF; DNA: TGTGCCAGCAGTTTATATGGGGGAAATCAGCCCCAGCATTTT; size: NA; D: NA; J: TRBJ1-5; V: TRBV12-3/TRBV12-4
CDR3: CASSAEGDSDEQFF; DNA: TGTGCCAGCAGCGCCGAGGGGGACTCTGATGAGCAGTTCTTC; size: few; D: NA; J: TRBJ2-1; V: TRBV9
CDR3: CASNSGTSGPGSQYF; DNA: TGTGCCAGCAACTCCGGGACTAGCGGGCCCGGGTCGCAGTATTTT; size: NA; D: TRBD2; J: TRBJ2-3; V: TRBV7-2
CDR3: CSANPSGLAGTDTQYF; DNA: TGCAGTGCCAATCCTTCGGGACTAGCGGGGACAGATACGCAGTATTTT; size: NA; D: TRBD2; J: TRBJ2-3; V: TRBV20-1
CDR3: CASSLDRENSPLHF; DNA: TGCGCCAGCAGCTTGGACAGGGAAAATTCACCCCTCCACTTT; size: few; D: NA; J: TRBJ1-6; V: TRBV5-1
CDR3: CASSKVRHREGSDQETQYF; DNA: TGTGCCAGCAGCAAAGTGCGCCATAGGGAGGGGTCGGATCAAGAGACCCAGTACTTC; size: NA; D: NA; J: TRBJ2-5; V: TRBV21-1
CDR3: CASSAGFGYEQYF; DNA: TGTGCCAGCAGTGCAGGGTTCGGCTACGAGCAGTACTTC; size: NA; D: NA; J: TRBJ2-7; V: TRBV28
CDR3: CASSDRGRFDEQFF; DNA: TGTGCCAGCAGTGACAGGGGGCGATTTGATGAGCAGTTCTTC; size: NA; D: TRBD1; J: TRBJ2-1; V: TRBV6-4
CDR3: CSARHLGSGELFF; DNA: TGCAGTGCTAGACACTTGGGGTCCGGGGAGCTGTTTTTT; size: few; D: NA; J: TRBJ2-2; V: TRBV20-1
CDR3: CASSLFWDSSTDTQYF; DNA: TGTGCCAGCAGCTTATTTTGGGACAGCAGCACAGATACGCAGTATTTT; size: NA; D: TRBD1; J: TRBJ2-3; V: TRBV11-2
CDR3: CSARTVAGLSTDTQYF; DNA: TGCAGTGCTCGGACGGTAGCGGGACTTAGCACAGATACGCAGTATTTT; size: NA; D: TRBD2; J: TRBJ2-3; V: TRBV20-1
CDR3: CSGSGGSYNEQFF; DNA: TGCAGCGGGAGCGGGGGTTCCTACAATGAGCAGTTCTTC; size: NA; D: TRBD2; J: TRBJ2-1; V: TRBV29-1
CDR3: CSVEGRDPYEQYF; DNA: TGCAGCGTTGAAGGCAGGGACCCCTACGAGCAGTACTTC; size: few; D: NA; J: TRBJ2-7; V: TRBV29-1
CDR3: CSVERSGGLEETQYF; DNA: TGCAGCGTTGAAAGGAGCGGGGGGCTGGAAGAGACCCAGTACTTC; size: many; D: TRBD2; J: TRBJ2-5; V: TRBV29-1
CDR3: CSARELRSYSNQPQHF; DNA: TGCAGTGCTAGGGAACTCCGTTCCTATAGCAATCAGCCCCAGCATTTT; size: few; D: NA; J: TRBJ1-5; V: TRBV20-1
CDR3: CSVADLYEQYF; DNA: TGCAGCGTGGCCGACTTATACGAGCAGTACTTC; size: few; D: NA; J: TRBJ2-7; V: TRBV29-1
CDR3: CASSLLLKSNYGYTF; DNA: TGTGCCAGCAGCCTCCTCCTCAAGAGTAACTATGGCTACACCTTC; size: few; D: NA; J: TRBJ1-2; V: TRBV7-2
CDR3: CASSQERPGPNTGELFF; DNA: TGCGCCAGCAGCCAAGAAAGACCCGGTCCGAACACCGGGGAGCTGTTTTTT; size: few; D: NA; J: TRBJ2-2; V: TRBV4-3
CDR3: CASSLSRGSSTGELFF; DNA: TGTGCCAGCAGTTTATCGAGAGGGTCAAGTACCGGGGAGCTGTTTTTT; size: few; D: NA; J: TRBJ2-2; V: TRBV27
CDR3: CAAGTSTDTQYF; DNA: TGTGCGGCGGGGACTAGCACAGATACGCAGTATTTT; size: NA; D: NA; J: TRBJ2-3; V: TRBV4-2
CDR3: CASSLGRPGANVLTF; DNA: TGTGCCAGCAGCTTAGGTCGACCTGGGGCCAACGTCCTGACTTTC; size: NA; D: NA; J: TRBJ2-6; V: TRBV7-2
CDR3: CASSTGPDTGELFF; DNA: TGTGCCAGCAGCACGGGACCAGACACCGGGGAGCTGTTTTTT; size: NA; D: NA; J: TRBJ2-2; V: TRBV5-6
CDR3: CASSLASRVNKRSQYF; DNA: TGTGCCAGCAGTTTGGCTAGCAGGGTGAACAAGAGATCCCAGTACTTC; size: few; D: NA; J: TRBJ2-5; V: TRBV12-3/TRBV12-4
CDR3: CAISESGAGAYQETQYF; DNA: TGTGCCATCAGTGAGTCTGGGGCGGGTGCGTACCAAGAGACCCAGTACTTC; size: NA; D: NA; J: TRBJ2-5; V: TRBV10-3
CDR3: CASSQDNRNTGELFF; DNA: TGTGCCAGCAGCCAAGACAACAGGAACACCGGGGAGCTGTTTTTT; size: few; D: NA; J: TRBJ2-2; V: TRBV3-1
CDR3: CSASIRGLTEAFF; DNA: TGCAGTGCTAGTATCAGGGGGCTGACTGAAGCTTTCTTT; size: few; D: TRBD1; J: TRBJ1-1; V: TRBV20-1
CDR3: CASSLAPGQGRTEAFF; DNA: TGCGCCAGCAGCTTGGCACCGGGACAGGGTCGTACTGAAGCTTTCTTT; size: NA; D: TRBD1; J: TRBJ1-1; V: TRBV5-1
CDR3: CASSLSAGLANEQFF; DNA: TGTGCCAGCAGCTTATCAGCGGGACTAGCCAATGAGCAGTTCTTC; size: many; D: TRBD2; J: TRBJ2-1; V: TRBV5-6
CDR3: CASSLGGTASYGYTF; DNA: TGTGCCAGCAGTTTAGGCGGGACAGCCTCCTATGGCTACACCTTC; size: few; D: TRBD1; J: TRBJ1-2; V: TRBV12-3/TRBV12-4
CDR3: CSASIDRGIPSTDTQYF; DNA: TGCAGTGCTAGTATCGACAGGGGGATACCTAGCACAGATACGCAGTATTTT; size: few; D: TRBD1; J: TRBJ2-3; V: TRBV20-1
CDR3: CASSFILGNEKLFF; DNA: TGTGCCAGCAGTTTTATCCTGGGGAATGAAAAACTGTTTTTT; size: NA; D: NA; J: TRBJ1-4; V: TRBV12-3/TRBV12-4
CDR3: CASSLLSGVADTQYF; DNA: TGTGCCAGCAGCCTACTTTCTGGGGTGGCAGATACGCAGTATTTT; size: many; D: NA; J: TRBJ2-3; V: TRBV7-9
CDR3: CASSPTSGVYEQYF; DNA: TGTGCCAGCTCACCGACTAGCGGGGTTTACGAGCAGTACTTC; size: NA; D: TRBD2; J: TRBJ2-7; V: TRBV18
CDR3: CASSVGGQQETQYF; DNA: TGTGCCAGCAGCGTGGGGGGACAGCAAGAGACCCAGTACTTC; size: many; D: NA; J: TRBJ2-5; V: TRBV9
CDR3: CTSSERDSYTGELFF; DNA: TGTACCAGCAGCGAAAGGGACAGCTACACCGGGGAGCTGTTTTTT; size: NA; D: TRBD1; J: TRBJ2-2; V: TRBV9
CDR3: CASSGLAGVSYNEQFF; DNA: TGTGCCAGCAGTGGACTAGCGGGGGTCTCCTACAATGAGCAGTTCTTC; size: NA; D: TRBD2; J: TRBJ2-1; V: TRBV6-1
CDR3: CASRPEYSNQPQHF; DNA: TGTGCCAGCAGGCCAGAATATAGCAATCAGCCCCAGCATTTT; size: few; D: NA; J: TRBJ1-5; V: TRBV6-1
CDR3: CASSFGREAQYF; DNA: TGTGCCAGCAGCTTTGGCCGGGAGGCCCAGTACTTC; size: NA; D: TRBD2; J: TRBJ2-5; V: TRBV5-5
CDR3: CASSLGWVANTEAFF; DNA: TGTGCCAGCAGCTTAGGCTGGGTAGCGAACACTGAAGCTTTCTTT; size: NA; D: NA; J: TRBJ1-1; V: TRBV7-8
CDR3: CAWSGFGSYEQYF; DNA: TGTGCCTGGAGTGGGTTCGGTTCCTACGAGCAGTACTTC; size: once; D: NA; J: TRBJ2-7; V: TRBV30
CDR3: CASSLAGDRGINEQFF; DNA: TGTGCCAGCAGCTTAGCTGGGGACAGGGGAATCAATGAGCAGTTCTTC; size: NA; D: TRBD1; J: TRBJ2-1; V: TRBV11-2
CDR3: CASSDLGLAGQLWQYF; DNA: TGCGCCAGCAGCGACTTGGGACTAGCGGGCCAACTGTGGCAGTATTTT; size: NA; D: TRBD2; J: TRBJ2-3; V: TRBV5-1
CDR3: CASGSSGTLRDTQYF; DNA: TGTGCCAGCGGAAGTAGCGGGACTCTCAGGGATACGCAGTATTTT; size: few; D: TRBD2; J: TRBJ2-3; V: TRBV7-2
CDR3: CASSWGSADTQYF; DNA: TGTGCCAGCAGTTGGGGGTCGGCAGATACGCAGTATTTT; size: NA; D: NA; J: TRBJ2-3; V: TRBV6-2/TRBV6-3
CDR3: CACSLGLSRTDTQYF; DNA: TGTGCCTGCAGCTTAGGACTTTCGCGCACAGATACGCAGTATTTT; size: NA; D: NA; J: TRBJ2-3; V: TRBV7-8